The entry that follows covers one TCR beta chain sequence. What it recognizes is unknown. The length of the CDR3 is 13 residues. The V end lost 5 bases, the J end lost 3 bases, and 10 bases lay between the germline ends. Germline V gives CDR1 MGHDK, CDR2 SYGVNS. This record belongs to a study of beta chain features in type 1 diabetes. Study outcomes and limitations: Among patients with Type 1 diabetes, TCRB CDR3s were moderately but significantly shorter in every one of the four CD4+ subsets. It was among patients, rather than healthy donors, that naive, central memory and Treg TCRB repertoires appeared more similar.

Investigators reverse transcribed all isolated RNA, so they sequenced expressed TCRB transcripts. It was found that naive, central memory and regulatory T cell samples averaged about 3.57 million reads. Some clones are missing from TCRdb's copy, which holds only in-frame ones; the method was immunoSEQ multiplex PCR. The table lists roughly 340,000 clones, approximately 13% of them singletons, with nearly 0.015% in the top ten. CD45RO/CCR7/CD25/CD127/CD95/CD27 separated CD4+ naive, central memory, regulatory and stem cell-like memory cells by sorting. This receptor was identified in a woman aged 18-29 years with type 1 diabetes. The sample taken for sequencing was naive CD4+ T cells from blood. V is TRBV25-1 and J is TRBJ2-5; D gene ambiguous. This chain's CDR3 is CASSNWAKETQYF. The DNA of the CDR3 is TGTGCCAGCAGTAACTGGGCAAAAGAGACCCAGTACTTC.